This T cell receptor (beta chain) was retrieved from a study of OX40 agonist ivuxolimab in advanced cancers. Peripheral blood came from all dose cohorts at three timepoints. Points on this clone: Antigen unknown.

General study results and limits: Among the lowest levels of clonal expansion were found in partial responders at 0.1-3.0 mg/kg.

Germline V gene data show CDR1 as SGDLS and CDR2 as YYNGEE. The CDR3 runs 14 residues. Between the trimmed V and J ends, which lost 1 base and 0 bases, there was a span of 5 bases. Sequencing was performed with immunoSEQ multiplex PCR; in TCRdb, only in-frame clones are kept and a portion is missing. The sample holds tens of thousands of clones, just under 90% seen once. This chain joins TRBV9 and TRBJ2-1; D unclear. The sequence came from an adult with an advanced solid tumor such as melanoma, head and neck, liver or kidney cancer. The source material was CD4+ or CD8+ T cells sorted from blood, sampled in a trial of the OX40 agonist ivuxolimab. CDR3 nucleotides: TGTGCCAGCAGCGTAAGGAGCTCCTACAATGAGCAGTTCTTC. Encoded protein: CASSVRSSYNEQFF.